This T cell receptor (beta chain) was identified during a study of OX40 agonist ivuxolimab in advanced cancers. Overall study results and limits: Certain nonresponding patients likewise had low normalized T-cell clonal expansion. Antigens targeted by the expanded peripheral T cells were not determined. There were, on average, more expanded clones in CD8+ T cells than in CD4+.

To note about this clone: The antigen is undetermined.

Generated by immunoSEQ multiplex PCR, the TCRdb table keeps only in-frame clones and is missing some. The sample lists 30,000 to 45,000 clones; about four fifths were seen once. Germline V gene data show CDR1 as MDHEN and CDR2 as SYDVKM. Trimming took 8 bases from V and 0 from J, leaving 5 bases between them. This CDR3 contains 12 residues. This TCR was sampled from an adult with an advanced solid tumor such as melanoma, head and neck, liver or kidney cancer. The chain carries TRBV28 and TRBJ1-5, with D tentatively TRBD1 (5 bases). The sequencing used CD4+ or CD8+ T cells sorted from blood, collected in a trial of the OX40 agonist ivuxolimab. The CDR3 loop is CASDSSNQPQHF. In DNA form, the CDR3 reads TGTGCCAGCGACAGTAGCAATCAGCCCCAGCATTTT.